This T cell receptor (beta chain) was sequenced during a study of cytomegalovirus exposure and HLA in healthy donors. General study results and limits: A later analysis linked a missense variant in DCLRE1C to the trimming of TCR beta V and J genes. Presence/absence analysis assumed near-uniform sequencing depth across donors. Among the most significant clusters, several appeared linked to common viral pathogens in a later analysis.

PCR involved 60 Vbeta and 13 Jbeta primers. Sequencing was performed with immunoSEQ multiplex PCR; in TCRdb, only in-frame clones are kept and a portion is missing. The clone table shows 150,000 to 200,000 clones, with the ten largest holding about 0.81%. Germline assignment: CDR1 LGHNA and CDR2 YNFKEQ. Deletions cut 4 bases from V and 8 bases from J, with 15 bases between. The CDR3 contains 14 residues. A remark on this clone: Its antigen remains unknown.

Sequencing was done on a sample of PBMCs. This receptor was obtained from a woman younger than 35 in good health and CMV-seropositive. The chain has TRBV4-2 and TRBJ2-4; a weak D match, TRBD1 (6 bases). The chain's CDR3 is CASSPGAGEHIQYF. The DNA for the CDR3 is TGTGCCAGCAGCCCCGGGGCAGGGGAGCACATTCAGTACTTC.